This T cell receptor beta chain was sequenced during a study of shared clonotypes between healthy human individuals. About this clone: Other nucleotide sequences from this sample produce the same CDR3.

Replicate PCRs run on sorted subsets employed 200 ng DNA, approximately 30,000 T cell genomes. Sequenced by immunoSEQ multiplex PCR; TCRdb stores in-frame clones only, minus some. The table has 2.3 million or so clones, approximately 93% seen once. There are 15 residues in the CDR3. Trimming took 6 bases from V and 4 from J; bases not matched to a gene: 8. Germline V gives CDR1 MNHEY, CDR2 SVGAGI. The chain carries TRBV6-5 and TRBJ2-7; 11 bases map to TRBD1. The TCR originated in a man aged 18 to 30 in good health. Some clones in this sample may be carry-over from other donors' samples. Sequenced sample: naive CD4+ T cells from PBMCs. Noted subset: CD45RA+ positively selected. Here the CDR3 reads CASSLAGTGGYEQYF. The DNA of the CDR3 is TGTGCCAGCAGCCTCGCCGGGACAGGGGGTTACGAGCAGTACTTC.